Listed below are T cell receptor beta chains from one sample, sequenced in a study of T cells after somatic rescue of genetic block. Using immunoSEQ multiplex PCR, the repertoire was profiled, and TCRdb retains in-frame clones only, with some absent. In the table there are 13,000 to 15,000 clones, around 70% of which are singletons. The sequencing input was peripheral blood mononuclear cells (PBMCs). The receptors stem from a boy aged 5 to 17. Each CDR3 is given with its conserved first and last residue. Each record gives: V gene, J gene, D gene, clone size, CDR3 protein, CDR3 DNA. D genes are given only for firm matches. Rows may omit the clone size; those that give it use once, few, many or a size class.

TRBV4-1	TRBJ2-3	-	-	CASSQERGRVSDTQYF	TGCGCCAGCAGCCAAGAGCGGGGAAGGGTATCAGATACGCAGTATTTT
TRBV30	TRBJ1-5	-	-	CAWSAVGRGGSNQPQHF	TGTGCCTGGAGTGCGGTGGGCAGGGGCGGTAGCAATCAGCCCCAGCATTTT
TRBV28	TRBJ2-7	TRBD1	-	CASLGQGASYEQYF	TGTGCCAGCCTCGGACAGGGGGCCTCCTACGAGCAGTACTTC
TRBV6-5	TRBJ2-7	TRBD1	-	CASSYSSTGVFYEQYF	TGTGCCAGCAGTTACTCGAGCACAGGGGTTTTCTACGAGCAGTACTTC
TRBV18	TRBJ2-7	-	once	CASSPTWVPYEQYF	TGTGCCAGCTCACCCACTTGGGTGCCCTACGAGCAGTACTTC
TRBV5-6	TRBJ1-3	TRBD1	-	CASSRDRVDEDTIYF	TGTGCCAGCAGCCGGGACAGGGTAGATGAAGACACCATATATTTT
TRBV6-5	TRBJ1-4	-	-	CASSYGPNEKLFF	TGTGCCAGCAGTTACGGCCCTAATGAAAAACTGTTTTTT
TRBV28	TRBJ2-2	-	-	CASSLYGGIKAGELFF	TGTGCCAGCAGTTTATATGGGGGGATTAAGGCCGGGGAGCTGTTTTTT
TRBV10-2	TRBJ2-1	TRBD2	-	CASSPPRGLAGGRSYNEQFF	TGCGCCAGCAGTCCCCCCAGGGGACTAGCGGGAGGGCGCTCCTACAATGAGCAGTTCTTC
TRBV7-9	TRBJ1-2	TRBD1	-	CASSLPGTENYGYTF	TGTGCCAGCAGCTTACCCGGGACAGAGAACTATGGCTACACCTTC
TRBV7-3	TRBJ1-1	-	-	CASSLTYMNTEAFF	TGTGCCAGCAGCTTAACTTACATGAACACTGAAGCTTTCTTT
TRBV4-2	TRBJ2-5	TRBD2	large	CASSPGAGGHQETQYF	TGTGCCAGCAGCCCGGGTGCGGGGGGCCATCAAGAGACCCAGTACTTC
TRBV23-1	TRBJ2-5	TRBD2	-	CASSQCGLAGKETQYF	TGCGCCAGCAGTCAATGCGGACTAGCGGGAAAAGAGACCCAGTACTTC
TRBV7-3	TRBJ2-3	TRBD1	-	CASSPGQGASDTQYF	TGTGCCAGCAGCCCGGGACAGGGGGCCTCAGATACGCAGTATTTT
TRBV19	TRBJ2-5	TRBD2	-	CASSIGRWGGAGTETQYF	TGTGCCAGTAGTATTGGGCGGTGGGGGGGTGCGGGGACCGAGACCCAGTACTTC
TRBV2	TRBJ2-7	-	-	CASTWQGLKYEQYF	TGTGCCAGCACCTGGCAGGGGCTTAAATACGAGCAGTACTTC
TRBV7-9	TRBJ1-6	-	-	CASSLNDRPNSPLHF	TGTGCCAGCAGCTTAAACGACAGGCCAAATTCACCCCTCCACTTT
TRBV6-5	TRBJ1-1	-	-	CASSYSRAGDEAFF	TGTGCCAGCAGTTACTCTAGGGCAGGGGATGAAGCTTTCTTT
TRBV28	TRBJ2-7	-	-	CASSYGIPAYEQYF	TGTGCCAGCAGTTATGGGATCCCCGCCTACGAGCAGTACTTC
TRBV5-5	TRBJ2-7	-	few	CASSSPGQTFYEQYF	TGTGCCAGCAGCTCCCCGGGACAAACATTCTACGAGCAGTACTTC
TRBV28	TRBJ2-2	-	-	CASSLLGRISGELFF	TGTGCCAGCAGTTTACTCGGCAGAATCTCCGGGGAGCTGTTTTTT
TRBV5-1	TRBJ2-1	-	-	CASSLLGDTEQFF	TGCGCCAGCAGCTTACTTGGGGACACCGAGCAGTTCTTC
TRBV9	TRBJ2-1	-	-	CASSVQGLFYNEQFF	TGTGCCAGCAGCGTTCAAGGGCTGTTTTACAATGAGCAGTTCTTC
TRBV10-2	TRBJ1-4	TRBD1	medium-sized	CASSDRGPSEKLFF	TGCGCCAGCAGTGACAGGGGGCCTAGCGAAAAACTGTTTTTT
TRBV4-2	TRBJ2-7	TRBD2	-	CASSQDGRGGEQYF	TGTGCCAGCAGCCAAGATGGGAGGGGTGGAGAGCAGTACTTC
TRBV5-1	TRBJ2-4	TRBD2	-	CASSSRASSGAKNIQYF	TGCGCCAGCAGCTCGAGAGCATCTAGCGGGGCCAAAAACATTCAGTACTTC
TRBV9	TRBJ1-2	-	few	CASSSSQLGGYTF	TGTGCCAGCAGCTCCAGCCAATTAGGGGGCTACACCTTC
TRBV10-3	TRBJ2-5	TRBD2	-	CAIRGGPQETQYF	TGTGCCATCCGGGGGGGTCCTCAAGAGACCCAGTACTTC
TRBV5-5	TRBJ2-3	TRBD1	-	CASSPRTGADTQYF	TGTGCCAGCAGCCCTAGGACAGGAGCAGATACGCAGTATTTT
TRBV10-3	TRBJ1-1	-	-	CAISGYLTDSTEAFF	TGTGCCATCAGTGGATACCTAACGGACAGTACTGAAGCTTTCTTT
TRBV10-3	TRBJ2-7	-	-	CAISEAGVGEQYF	TGTGCCATCAGTGAAGCAGGGGTGGGGGAGCAGTACTTC
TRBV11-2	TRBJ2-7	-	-	CASSLGASVSYEQYF	TGTGCCAGCAGCTTAGGGGCCAGCGTCTCCTACGAGCAGTACTTC
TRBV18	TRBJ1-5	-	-	CASSDVGYSNQPQHF	TGTGCCAGCTCAGATGTGGGCTATAGCAATCAGCCCCAGCATTTT